One and the same sample provided the 5 T cell receptor beta chains below, sequenced in a study of cytomegalovirus exposure and HLA in healthy donors. Vbeta (60) and Jbeta (13) primers were used in the PCR. Measured with immunoSEQ multiplex PCR; TCRdb has only the in-frame clones, and not every one. The repertoire holds 150,000 to 200,000 clones, about 81% seen once, with about 1.9% in the top ten. Material for sequencing was PBMCs. Every receptor here comes from a woman between 18 and 30 years old in good health and CMV-seropositive.

The chain recombines TRBV7-2 with TRBJ2-1, with a possible D match to TRBD1 (5 bases). V was cut by 5 bases and J by 6 bases, with 14 bases left in between. CDR1 and CDR2 (germline): SGHTA, FQGNSA. The CDR3 has 14 amino acids. The CDR3 bases are TGTGCCAGCAGCGAAACCACAAGGGGCAATGAGCAGTTCTTC. Residues: CASSETTRGNEQFF.

The chain employs TRBV11-3 and TRBJ1-4; D might be TRBD1 (5 bases). V gave up 3 bases and J gave up 14 bases, with 10 bases separating them. The CDR3 length is 11 residues. CDR1 SGHNT and CDR2 YENEEA come from the germline V gene. The CDR3 bases are TGTGCCAGCAGCTTCGGACAAGGCCTGTTTTTT. This sequence encodes CASSFGQGLFF. The whole variable domain, filled in from reference TRBV11-3 and TRBJ1-4, reads EAGVVQSPRYKIIEKKQPVAFWCNPISGHNTLYWYLQNLGQGPELLIRYENEEAVDDSQLPKDRFSAERLKGVDSTLKIQPAELGDSAVYLCASSFGQGLFFGSGTQLSVL.

This clone was counted once. The chain couples TRBV11-2 to TRBJ2-1; D gene unclear. V lost 6 bases to trimming and J lost 8 bases, with 17 bases between them. Germline CDR1 reads SGHAT; CDR2 reads FQNNGV. The CDR3 loop spans 14 amino acids. The CDR3 region has the DNA TGTGCCAGCAGACCATTTAGCCAGCGCTATGAGCAGTTCTTC. Protein product: CASRPFSQRYEQFF.

Remarks on this clone: The same CDR3 is also encoded by other DNA sequences in this sample. V usage is TRBV19 and J usage is TRBJ1-3; D not resolved. With 5 bases removed from V and 0 bases from J, the gap between germline ends came to 8 bases. Germline V lookup: CDR1 LNHDA, CDR2 SQIVND (reference sequence). The CDR3 spans 14 residues. The CDR3 coding sequence is TGTGCCAGTAGTTCACAAAGCTCTGGAAACACCATATATTTT. It is translated as CASSSQSSGNTIYF.

This rearrangement joins TRBV7-2 to TRBJ2-3; D is ambiguous. The CDR3 sequence is 15 residues long. The germline V and J ends were trimmed by 5 bases and 5 bases, with 17 bases remaining between them. CDR1 and CDR2 from the germline V gene are SGHTA and FQGNSA. The CDR3 loop reads CASSPWALQRDTQYF. CDR3 in DNA: TGTGCCAGCAGCCCCTGGGCCCTACAACGAGATACGCAGTATTTT.